Detailed here is one T cell receptor (beta chain). Source study methods: Amplification with reference gene primers provided the estimates of nucleated cell counts. The protocol was immunoSEQ multiplex PCR, while the TCRdb copy is restricted to in-frame clones and leaves out a portion. The D gene and trimming were derived from the DNA, and the V and J assignments and clone size from that table. The repertoire holds about 130,000 clones, with 70% to 90% as singletons. This sample was taken from a study of blood T cell repertoires in COVID-19. Germline CDR1 reads LGHDT; CDR2 reads YNNKEL (reference sequence). The CDR3 extends over 16 amino acids. V shed 4 bases, J shed 10 bases, and the junction held 16 bases outside the gene matches. Living in 24 US areas, the participants were between roughly 18 and 90 years of age. Symptom resolution, clearance, or two negative PCRs marked the recovered donors of Cohort 3.

Sequencing was done on a sample of PBMCs or T cells enriched from blood (not recorded which). The rearrangement links TRBV3-1 (or the pseudogene TRBV3-2) to TRBJ2-1, with 7 positions matching TRBD1. This receptor was taken from a woman aged 50 to 60 who had recovered from COVID-19. This chain's CDR3 is CASSPPPGQKFVEQFF. DNA for the CDR3: TGTGCCAGCAGCCCCCCTCCGGGACAGAAATTTGTGGAGCAGTTCTTC.